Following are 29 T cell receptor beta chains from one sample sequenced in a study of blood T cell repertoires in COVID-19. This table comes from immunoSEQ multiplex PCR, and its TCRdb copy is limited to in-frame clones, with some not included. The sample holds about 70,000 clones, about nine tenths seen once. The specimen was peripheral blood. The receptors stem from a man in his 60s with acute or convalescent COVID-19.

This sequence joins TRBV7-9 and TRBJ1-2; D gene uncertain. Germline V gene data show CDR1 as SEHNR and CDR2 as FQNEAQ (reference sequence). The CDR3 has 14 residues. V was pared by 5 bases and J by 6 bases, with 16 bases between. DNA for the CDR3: TGTGCCAGCAGCATTGAAAGAGGGCGTGATGGCTACACCTTC. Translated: CASSIERGRDGYTF.

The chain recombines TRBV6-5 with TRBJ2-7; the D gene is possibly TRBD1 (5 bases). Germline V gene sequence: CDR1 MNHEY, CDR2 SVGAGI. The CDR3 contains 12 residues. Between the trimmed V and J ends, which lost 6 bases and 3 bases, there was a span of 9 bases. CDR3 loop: CASRRGSYEQYF. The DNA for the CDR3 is TGTGCCAGCAGAAGGGGCAGCTACGAGCAGTACTTC.

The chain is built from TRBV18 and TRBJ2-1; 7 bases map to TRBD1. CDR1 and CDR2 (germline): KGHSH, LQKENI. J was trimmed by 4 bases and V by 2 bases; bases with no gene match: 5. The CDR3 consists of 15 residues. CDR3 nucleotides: TGTGCCAGCTCACCAACACAGGGGTTATACAATGAGCAGTTCTTC. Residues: CASSPTQGLYNEQFF.

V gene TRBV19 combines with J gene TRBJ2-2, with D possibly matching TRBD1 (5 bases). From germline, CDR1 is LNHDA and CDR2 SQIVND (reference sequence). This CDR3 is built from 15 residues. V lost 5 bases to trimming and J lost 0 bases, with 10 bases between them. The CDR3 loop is CASSVDSTNTGELFF. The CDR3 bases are TGTGCCAGTAGTGTCGACAGTACGAACACCGGGGAGCTGTTTTTT.

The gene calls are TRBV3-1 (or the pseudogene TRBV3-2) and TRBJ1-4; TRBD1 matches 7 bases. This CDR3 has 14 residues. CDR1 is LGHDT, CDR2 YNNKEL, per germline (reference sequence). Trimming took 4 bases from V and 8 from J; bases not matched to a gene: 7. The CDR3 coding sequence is TGTGCCAGCAGCCGTCGACAGGGCGGCGAAAAACTGTTTTTT. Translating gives CASSRRQGGEKLFF.

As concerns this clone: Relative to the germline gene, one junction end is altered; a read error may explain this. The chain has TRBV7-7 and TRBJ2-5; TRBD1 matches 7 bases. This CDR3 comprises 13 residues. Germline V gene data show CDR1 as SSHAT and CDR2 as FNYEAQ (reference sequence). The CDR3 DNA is TGTGCTAGCAGTGGGGACAGAGTAGAGACCCAGTACTTC. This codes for CASSGDRVETQYF.

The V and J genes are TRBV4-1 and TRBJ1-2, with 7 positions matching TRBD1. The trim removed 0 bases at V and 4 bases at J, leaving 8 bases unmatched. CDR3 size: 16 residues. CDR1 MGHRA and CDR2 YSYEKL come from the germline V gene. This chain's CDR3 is CASSQDPNRGSYGYTF. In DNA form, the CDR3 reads TGCGCCAGCAGCCAAGATCCGAACAGGGGATCCTATGGCTACACCTTC.

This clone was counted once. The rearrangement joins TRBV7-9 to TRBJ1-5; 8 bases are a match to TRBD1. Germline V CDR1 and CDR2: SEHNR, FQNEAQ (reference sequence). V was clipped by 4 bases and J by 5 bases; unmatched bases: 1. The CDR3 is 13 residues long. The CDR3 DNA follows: TGTGCCAGCAGCTCGACAGGGGATCAGCCCCAGCATTTT. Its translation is CASSSTGDQPQHF.

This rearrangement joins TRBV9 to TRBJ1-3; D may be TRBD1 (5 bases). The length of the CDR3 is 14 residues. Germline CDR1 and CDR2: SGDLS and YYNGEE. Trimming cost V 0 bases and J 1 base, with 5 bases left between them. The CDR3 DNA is TGTGCCAGCAGCGTAGAGGGGTCTGGAAACACCATATATTTT. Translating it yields CASSVEGSGNTIYF.

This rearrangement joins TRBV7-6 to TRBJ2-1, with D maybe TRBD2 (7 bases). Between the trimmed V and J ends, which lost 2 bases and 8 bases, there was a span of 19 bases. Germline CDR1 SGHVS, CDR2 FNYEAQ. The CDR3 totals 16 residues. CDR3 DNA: TGTGCCAGCAGCTTAACGGCGGGGGCGAGGAGTTATGAGCAGTTCTTC. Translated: CASSLTAGARSYEQFF.

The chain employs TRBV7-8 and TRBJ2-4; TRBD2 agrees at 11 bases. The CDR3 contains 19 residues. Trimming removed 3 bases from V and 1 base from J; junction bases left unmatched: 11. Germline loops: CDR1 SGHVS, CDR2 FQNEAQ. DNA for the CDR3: TGTGCCAGCAGCTTTAGCGGGGGGGACCTTTTAGGGGCCAAAAACATTCAGTACTTC. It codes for CASSFSGGDLLGAKNIQYF.

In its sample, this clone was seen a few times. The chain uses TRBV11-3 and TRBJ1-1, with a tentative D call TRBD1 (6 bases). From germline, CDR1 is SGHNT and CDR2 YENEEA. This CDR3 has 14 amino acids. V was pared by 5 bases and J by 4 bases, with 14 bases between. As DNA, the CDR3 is TGTGCCAGCAGCCGCGGGGGGCGAGGCACTGAAGCTTTCTTT. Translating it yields CASSRGGRGTEAFF. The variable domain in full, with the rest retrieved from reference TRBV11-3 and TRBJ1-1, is EAGVVQSPRYKIIEKKQPVAFWCNPISGHNTLYWYLQNLGQGPELLIRYENEEAVDDSQLPKDRFSAERLKGVDSTLKIQPAELGDSAVYLCASSRGGRGTEAFFGQGTRLTVV.

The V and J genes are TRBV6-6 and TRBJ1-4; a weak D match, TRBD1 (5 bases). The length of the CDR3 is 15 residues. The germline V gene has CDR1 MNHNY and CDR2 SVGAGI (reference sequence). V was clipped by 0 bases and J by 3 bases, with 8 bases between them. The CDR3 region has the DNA TGTGCCAGCAGTTACTCACGGGGGGCTAATGAAAAACTGTTTTTT. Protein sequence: CASSYSRGANEKLFF.

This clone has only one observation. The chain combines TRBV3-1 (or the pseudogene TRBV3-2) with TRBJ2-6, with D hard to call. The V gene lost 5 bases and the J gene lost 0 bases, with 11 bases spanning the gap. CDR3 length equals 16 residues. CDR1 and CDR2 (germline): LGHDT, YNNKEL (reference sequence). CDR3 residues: CASSLFAFSGANVLTF. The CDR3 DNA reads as TGTGCCAGCAGCTTATTCGCGTTCTCTGGGGCCAACGTCCTGACTTTC.

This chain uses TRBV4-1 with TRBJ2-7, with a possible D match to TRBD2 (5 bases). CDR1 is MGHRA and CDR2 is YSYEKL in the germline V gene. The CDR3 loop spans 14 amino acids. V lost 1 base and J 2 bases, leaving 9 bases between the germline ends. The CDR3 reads CASSQADGTYEQYF. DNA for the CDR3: TGCGCCAGCAGCCAAGCCGACGGGACCTACGAGCAGTACTTC.

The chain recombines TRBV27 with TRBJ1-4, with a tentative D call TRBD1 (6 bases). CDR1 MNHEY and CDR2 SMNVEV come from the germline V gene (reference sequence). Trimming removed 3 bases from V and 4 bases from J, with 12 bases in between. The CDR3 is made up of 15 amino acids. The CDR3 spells CASSFSGHLNEKLFF. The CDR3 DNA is TGTGCCAGCAGTTTCTCGGGACACCTTAATGAAAAACTGTTTTTT.

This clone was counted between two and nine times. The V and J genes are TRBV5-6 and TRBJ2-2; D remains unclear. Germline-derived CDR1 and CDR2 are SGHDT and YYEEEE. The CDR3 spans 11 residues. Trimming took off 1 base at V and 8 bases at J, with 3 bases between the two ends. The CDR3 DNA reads TGTGCCAGCAGCTTGTATGGGGAGCTGTTTTTT. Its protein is CASSLYGELFF.

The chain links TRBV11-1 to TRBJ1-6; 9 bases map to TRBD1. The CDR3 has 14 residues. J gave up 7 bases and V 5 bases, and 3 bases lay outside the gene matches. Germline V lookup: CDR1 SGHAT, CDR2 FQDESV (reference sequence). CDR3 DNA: TGTGCCAGCAGCCCGGGACAGGGAAATTCACCCCTCCACTTT. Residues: CASSPGQGNSPLHF.

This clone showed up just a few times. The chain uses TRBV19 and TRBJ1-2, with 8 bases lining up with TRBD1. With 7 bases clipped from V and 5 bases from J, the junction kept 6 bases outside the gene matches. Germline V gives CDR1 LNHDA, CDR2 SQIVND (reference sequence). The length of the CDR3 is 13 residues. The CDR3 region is CASNLDRGYGYTF. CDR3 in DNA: TGTGCCAGTAACCTTGACAGGGGATATGGCTACACCTTC.

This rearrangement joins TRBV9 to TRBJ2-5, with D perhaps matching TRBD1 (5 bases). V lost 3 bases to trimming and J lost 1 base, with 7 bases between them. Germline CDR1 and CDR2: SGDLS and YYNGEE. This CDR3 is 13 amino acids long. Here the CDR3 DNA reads TGTGCCAGCAGCGCGGACATCCAAGAGACCCAGTACTTC. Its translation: CASSADIQETQYF.

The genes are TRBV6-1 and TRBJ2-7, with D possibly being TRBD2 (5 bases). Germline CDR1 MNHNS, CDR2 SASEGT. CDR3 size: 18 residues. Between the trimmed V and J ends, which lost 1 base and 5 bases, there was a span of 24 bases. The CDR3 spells CASSEVVSLAGGAHEQYF. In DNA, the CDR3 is TGTGCCAGCAGTGAAGTTGTAAGTTTGGCAGGAGGTGCCCACGAGCAGTACTTC.

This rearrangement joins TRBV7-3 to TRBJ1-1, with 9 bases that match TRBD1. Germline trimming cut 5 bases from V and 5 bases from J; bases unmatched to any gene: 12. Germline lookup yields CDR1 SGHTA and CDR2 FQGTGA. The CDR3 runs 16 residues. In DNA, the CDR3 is TGTGCCAGCAGCGTTTACAGGGGGCGCACGGATACTGAAGCTTTCTTT. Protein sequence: CASSVYRGRTDTEAFF.

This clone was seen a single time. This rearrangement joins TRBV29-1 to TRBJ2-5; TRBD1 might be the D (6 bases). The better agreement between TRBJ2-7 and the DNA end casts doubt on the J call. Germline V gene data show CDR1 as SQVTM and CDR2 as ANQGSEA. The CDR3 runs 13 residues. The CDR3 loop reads CSVIAQGNYEQYF. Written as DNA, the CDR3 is TGCAGCGTCATAGCTCAGGGGAACTACGAGCAGTACTTC.

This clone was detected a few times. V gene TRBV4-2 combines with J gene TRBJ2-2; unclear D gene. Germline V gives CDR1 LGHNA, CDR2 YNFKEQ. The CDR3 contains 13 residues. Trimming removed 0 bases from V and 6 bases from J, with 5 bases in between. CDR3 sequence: CASSQDPSGELFF. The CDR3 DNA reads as TGTGCCAGCAGCCAAGACCCTTCCGGGGAGCTGTTTTTT.

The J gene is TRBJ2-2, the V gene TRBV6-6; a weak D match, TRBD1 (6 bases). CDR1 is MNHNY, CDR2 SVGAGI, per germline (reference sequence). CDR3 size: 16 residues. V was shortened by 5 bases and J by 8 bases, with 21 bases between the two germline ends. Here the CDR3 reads CASSLGQGLLGGELFF. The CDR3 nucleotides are TGTGCCAGCAGTCTCGGGCAGGGGCTTCTGGGGGGGGAGCTGTTTTTT.

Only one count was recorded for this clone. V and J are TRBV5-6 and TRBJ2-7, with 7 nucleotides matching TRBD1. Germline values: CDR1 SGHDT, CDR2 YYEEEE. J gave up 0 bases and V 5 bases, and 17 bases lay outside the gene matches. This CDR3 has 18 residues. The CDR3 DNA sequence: TGTGCCAGCAGGGCCGGGACAGCTATACTTTTCCCCTCCTACGAGCAGTACTTC. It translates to CASRAGTAILFPSYEQYF.

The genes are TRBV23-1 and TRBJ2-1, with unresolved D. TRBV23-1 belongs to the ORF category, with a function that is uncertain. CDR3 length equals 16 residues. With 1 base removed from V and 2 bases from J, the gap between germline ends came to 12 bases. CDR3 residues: CASSQCCQIPYNEQFF. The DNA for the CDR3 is TGCGCCAGCAGTCAATGTTGTCAGATACCCTACAATGAGCAGTTCTTC.

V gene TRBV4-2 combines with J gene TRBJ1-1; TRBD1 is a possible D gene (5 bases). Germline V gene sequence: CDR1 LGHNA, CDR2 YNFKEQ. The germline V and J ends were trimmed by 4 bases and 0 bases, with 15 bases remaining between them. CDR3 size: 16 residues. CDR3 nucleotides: TGTGCCAGCAGCCCGACGGGGGTTAGAATGAACACTGAAGCTTTCTTT. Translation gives CASSPTGVRMNTEAFF.

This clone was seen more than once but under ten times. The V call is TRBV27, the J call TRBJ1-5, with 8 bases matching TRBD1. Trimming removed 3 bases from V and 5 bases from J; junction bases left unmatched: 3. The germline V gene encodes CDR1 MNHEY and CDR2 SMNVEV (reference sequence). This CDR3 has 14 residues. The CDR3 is CASSLAGGDQPQHF. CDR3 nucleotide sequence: TGTGCCAGCAGTTTGGCAGGGGGCGATCAGCCCCAGCATTTT.